Presented here are 19 T cell receptor beta chains from one specimen sequenced in a study of neurological immune-mediated disorders (dated by TCRdb to between 2018 and 2021). Libraries were prepared through 5' RACE. The instrument was an Illumina HiSeq 2500. Using fastp at Q25 and MiXCR, TCRdb reprocessed the public reads and kept productive beta chains. Each CDR3 protein appears once, grouped with its most common genes and DNA. This sample is represented by 45,000 or so distinct CDR3 sequences; 2.5% to 3.5% of them were singletons. The ten largest clones represent roughly 16% of the sample. The material sequenced was PBMCs. The receptor source for this set is a woman in her 50s with multiple sclerosis.

This clonotype appeared many times. The V gene is TRBV28, the J gene TRBJ1-2, with a possible D match to TRBD1 (6 bases). This CDR3 has 14 residues. CDR1 is MDHEN and CDR2 is SYDVKM in the germline V gene. With 7 bases removed from V and 4 bases from J, the gap between germline ends came to 16 bases. CDR3 DNA sequence: TGTGCCAGCACCCGGGGGGGCCCCTTCTATGGCTACACCTTC. Encoded protein: CASTRGGPFYGYTF.

This clonotype was counted ten times or more. V and J are TRBV5-1 and TRBJ2-3; D call uncertain. The CDR3 is made up of 13 amino acids. The germline gives CDR1 SGHRS, CDR2 YFSETQ. Trimming shortened V by 0 bases and J by 4 bases, and 6 bases separated the two germline ends. CDR3 in DNA: TGCGCCAGCAGCTTGGTAATGGCAGATACGCAGTATTTT. The encoded protein is CASSLVMADTQYF.

This clonotype was seen many times. The J gene is TRBJ1-4, the V gene TRBV12-3 or TRBV12-4; D is ambiguous. The CDR3 is made up of 13 amino acids. With 6 bases removed from V and 4 bases from J, the gap between germline ends came to 9 bases. CDR3: CASSPDLNEKLFF. The CDR3, as DNA: TGTGCCAGCAGCCCGGACCTTAATGAAAAACTGTTTTTT.

This clonotype occurred many times. The chain joins TRBV18 to TRBJ2-4, with D tentatively TRBD2 (6 bases). The CDR3 has 17 amino acids. V shed 6 bases and J shed 3 bases, with 21 bases lying between them. From germline, CDR1 is KGHSH and CDR2 LQKENI. The CDR3 DNA reads TGTGCCAGCTCCGGTGGGGTTGGCGGGATGCTCAAAAACATTCAGTACTTC. It encodes CASSGGVGGMLKNIQYF. Combining the CDR3 with reference TRBV18 and TRBJ2-4 gives the whole variable domain NAGVMQNPRHLVRRRGQEARLRCSPMKGHSHVYWYRQLPEEGLKFMVYLQKENIIDESGMPKERFSAEFPKEGPSILRIQQVVRGDSAAYFCASSGGVGGMLKNIQYFGAGTRLSVL.

This chain connects TRBV11-2 to TRBJ2-7, with D perhaps matching TRBD1 or TRBD2 (5 bases each). Per the germline V gene, CDR1 is SGHAT and CDR2 is FQNNGV. CDR3 length: 16 residues. Trimming removed 8 bases from V and 3 bases from J, with 23 bases in between. CDR3 nucleotides: TGTGCCAGCGGAGGACCCCAGGGCCCCCTGATCTACGAGCAGTACGTC. Translation gives CASGGPQGPLIYEQYV.

This clonotype was detected ten times or more. The CDR3 nucleotides read TGTGCCAGCAGCTTAAGGGGGAATGAAAAACTGTTTTTT. Translated, it gives CASSLRGNEKLFF. The rearrangement joins TRBV7-2 to TRBJ1-4, with D possibly matching TRBD1 (6 bases). The CDR3 runs 13 residues. Germline values: CDR1 SGHTA, CDR2 FQGNSA. The V end lost 2 bases, the J end lost 5 bases, and 6 bases lay between the germline ends. The complete variable domain, with remaining parts taken from reference TRBV7-2 and TRBJ1-4, reads GAGVSQSPSNKVTEKGKDVELRCDPISGHTALYWYRQSLGQGLEFLIYFQGNSAPDKSGLPSDRFSAERTGGSVSTLTIQRTQQEDSAVYLCASSLRGNEKLFFGSGTQLSVL.

In this sample, this clonotype turned up a few times. It may be a read error: a sequence one base away is much more abundant. The V and J genes are TRBV5-1 and TRBJ2-5; possibly TRBD1 for D (6 bases). Germline loops: CDR1 SGHRS, CDR2 YFSETQ. This CDR3 comprises 14 residues. CDR3 nucleotides: TGCGCCAGCAGCTATCGACAGGCCCAAGAGAACCAGTACTTC. Translated, it gives CASSYRQAQENQYF.

This clonotype was picked up many times. The chain uses TRBV5-1 and TRBJ1-2; 8 positions match TRBD1. CDR3 size: 14 residues. J gave up 4 bases and V 4 bases, and 6 bases lay outside the gene matches. CDR1 is SGHRS and CDR2 is YFSETQ in the germline V gene. The CDR3 sequence: CASSAATGVYGYTF. The CDR3 DNA reads as TGCGCCAGCAGCGCGGCGACAGGGGTCTATGGCTACACCTTC.

This clonotype was counted ten times or more. The chain carries TRBV4-1 and TRBJ2-4, with no clear D. The CDR3 has 15 amino acids. V lost 1 base to trimming and J lost 1 base, with 8 bases between them. Germline lookup yields CDR1 MGHRA and CDR2 YSYEKL. DNA for the CDR3: TGCGCCAGCAGCCAAGTCGGCGAGGCCAAAAACATTCAGTACTTC. Encoded protein: CASSQVGEAKNIQYF.

Relative to its sample, this clonotype is medium-sized (0.01 to 0.1%). The chain has TRBV3-1 and TRBJ2-2; D may be TRBD1 (5 bases). V was shortened by 3 bases and J by 5 bases, with 7 bases between the two germline ends. The CDR3 contains 13 residues. Germline CDR1 LGHDT, CDR2 YNNKEL (reference sequence). In DNA form, the CDR3 reads TGTGCCAGCAGCCAGACAGTGACCGGGGAGCTGTTTTTT. It translates to CASSQTVTGELFF.

In this sample, this clonotype turned up many times. The chain recombines TRBV5-1 with TRBJ2-2; D is unclear. Trimming pared 4 bases from V and 2 bases from J, leaving 9 bases between. The length of the CDR3 is 14 residues. Germline CDR1 reads SGHRS; CDR2 reads YFSETQ. CDR3 sequence: CASSVRPNTGELFF. CDR3 coding DNA: TGCGCCAGCAGCGTAAGACCAAACACCGGGGAGCTGTTTTTT.

Many counts were recorded for this clonotype. This chain uses TRBV10-1 with TRBJ1-2, with 7 bases fitting TRBD1. Germline values: CDR1 WNHNN, CDR2 SYGVQD (reference sequence). After removal of 6 bases from V and 4 bases from J, the junction contained 2 bases not matched to a gene. The CDR3 totals 12 residues. The DNA for the CDR3 is TGCGCCAGCAGCCGGGACAGCTATGGCTACACCTTC. Translation gives CASSRDSYGYTF.

This clonotype was seen at least ten times. The rearrangement joins TRBV20-1 to TRBJ2-1; the D gene is possibly TRBD2 (6 bases). There are 16 residues in the CDR3. Germline lookup yields CDR1 DFQATT and CDR2 SNEGSKA (reference sequence). The V end was cut by 5 bases, the J end by 5 bases, with 22 bases between. The CDR3 loop reads CSAVDYEAGYNNEQFF. Here the CDR3 DNA reads TGCAGTGCTGTGGACTACGAAGCGGGCTATAACAATGAGCAGTTCTTC.

This clonotype was seen repeatedly, ten times or more. The chain recombines TRBV6-5 with TRBJ1-1, with TRBD1 matching over 7 bases. This CDR3 comprises 16 residues. Looked up from germline, CDR1 is MNHEY and CDR2 is SVGAGI. V trimming: 4 bases; J trimming: 6 bases; junction bases outside the gene matches: 14. CDR3: CASSSSQGGPFSEAFF. DNA for the CDR3: TGTGCCAGCAGTTCATCTCAGGGGGGACCGTTCTCTGAAGCTTTCTTT.

This clonotype was recorded at least ten times. The J gene is TRBJ2-1, the V gene TRBV10-2; weak D call: TRBD1 (5 bases). The CDR3 is 12 residues long. Trimming took 4 bases from V and 5 from J, leaving 6 bases between them. CDR1 is WSHSY, CDR2 SAAADI, per germline. The CDR3 sequence is CASSGQNNEQFF. The CDR3 DNA follows: TGCGCCAGCAGTGGACAGAACAATGAGCAGTTCTTC.

This clonotype was seen many times. This chain joins TRBV6-5 and TRBJ2-1; D gene ambiguous. The germline gives CDR1 MNHEY, CDR2 SVGAGI. The CDR3 has 14 amino acids. Trimming left V 6 bases short and J 5 bases short, with 14 bases between. The CDR3 reads CASRSPYGNNEQFF. The CDR3 DNA follows: TGTGCCAGCAGGTCCCCCTATGGTAACAATGAGCAGTTCTTC.

This clonotype was seen a handful of times. The chain employs TRBV20-1 and TRBJ2-2; the D is unclear. The V gene lost 2 bases and the J gene lost 4 bases, with 2 bases spanning the gap. CDR1 is DFQATT, CDR2 SNEGSKA, per germline (reference sequence). The CDR3 is 11 residues long. In nucleotides, the CDR3 is TGCAGTGCTAGATCCACCGGGGAGCTGTTTTTT. This encodes CSARSTGELFF.

This clonotype showed up many times. The chain links TRBV4-1 to TRBJ2-6, with D hard to call. V lost 2 bases and J 2 bases, leaving 4 bases between the germline ends. The CDR3 runs 14 residues. CDR1 is MGHRA, CDR2 YSYEKL, per germline. The CDR3 sequence is CASSQRAGANVLTF. The CDR3 nucleotides are TGCGCCAGCAGCCAAAGGGCTGGGGCCAACGTCCTGACTTTC.

This clonotype was counted ten times or more. V usage is TRBV10-3 and J usage is TRBJ1-4, with TRBD1 identical over 8 bases. The J segment lost 8 bases and the V segment lost 8 bases, leaving 4 bases of the junction unmatched. The germline CDR1 and CDR2 sequences are ENHRY and SYGVKD. The length of the CDR3 is 12 residues. DNA for the CDR3: TGTGCCATCGGACAGGGAATGGAAAAACTGTTTTTT. Amino acids: CAIGQGMEKLFF.